These T cell receptor beta chains were read from a single sample in a study of cytomegalovirus exposure and HLA in healthy donors. The repertoire was sequenced with immunoSEQ multiplex PCR; TCRdb's copy has only in-frame clones and lacks some. Altogether about 150,000 clones are present, 80% being singletons, with the ten largest covering 4.8%. The specimen sequenced was PBMCs. These receptors were collected from a man aged 30-40 years in good health. Each CDR3 is given with its conserved first and last residue. Fields, in order: clone size, D gene, V gene, J gene, CDR3 DNA, CDR3 protein. The D gene is left open where the match is weak. Rows may omit the clone size; those that give it use once, few, many or a size class.

.	TRBD1	TRBV6-6	TRBJ1-2	TGTGCCAGCAGCAACAGGGGAGGCTACACCTTC	CASSNRGGYTF
.	.	TRBV7-2	TRBJ1-5	TGTGCCAGCAGCTATGGACACTATCAGCCCCAGCATTTT	CASSYGHYQPQHF
.	.	TRBV18	TRBJ1-2	TGTGCCAGCTCACTCGACTATGGCTACACCTTC	CASSLDYGYTF
.	TRBD1	TRBV28	TRBJ2-7	TGTGCCAGCAGCTCCCCTAGGACAGGGTCCTACGAGCAGTACTTC	CASSSPRTGSYEQYF
.	TRBD1	TRBV7-3	TRBJ2-3	TGTGCCAGCAGCTTAAATGGTAGACGGGGACAGGCCGACACAGATACGCAGTATTTT	CASSLNGRRGQADTDTQYF
once	.	TRBV6-4	TRBJ2-1	TGTGCCAGCAGTGAAGCCATCTACAATGAGCAGTTCTTC	CASSEAIYNEQFF
.	.	TRBV9	TRBJ2-3	TGTGCCAGCAGCCTAACACCGGGGGTAGATGGGGGTACGCAGTATTTT	CASSLTPGVDGGTQYF
.	.	TRBV5-1	TRBJ2-3	TGCGCCAGCAGCTTGGTGGGACTCTCTGGGGCGGATACGCAGTATTTT	CASSLVGLSGADTQYF
few	TRBD2	TRBV18	TRBJ2-7	TGTGCCAGCTCACTCCCTAGCGGGAGACCCTGGCAGTACTTC	CASSLPSGRPWQYF
.	TRBD1	TRBV6-1	TRBJ1-4	TGTGCCACGAACCGGGACAGGGCCTATGAAAAACTGTTTTTT	CATNRDRAYEKLFF
.	TRBD2	TRBV18	TRBJ2-1	TGTGCCAGCTCACCGATACGGAGAGCGGGAGACCACAATGAGCAGTTCTTC	CASSPIRRAGDHNEQFF
.	TRBD1	TRBV5-1	TRBJ2-7	TGCGCCAGCAGGACAGGGCCGTCCTACGAGCAGTACTTC	CASRTGPSYEQYF
.	.	TRBV4-1	TRBJ1-5	TGCGCCAGCAGCCAAGAACAAGGGGATAGGCAGCCCCAGCATTTT	CASSQEQGDRQPQHF
.	TRBD2	TRBV6-1	TRBJ2-7	TGTGCCAGCAGTGAATTAGCGGGAGTTTCTTACGAGCAGTACTTC	CASSELAGVSYEQYF
.	TRBD2	TRBV11-2	TRBJ2-7	TGTGCCAGCAGAAATAGGGCTAGCGGATCCTCCTACGAGCAGTACTTC	CASRNRASGSSYEQYF
.	.	TRBV7-9	TRBJ1-5	TGTGCCAGCAGCCCACGCGGGGGAGGACAGCAGCATTTT	CASSPRGGGQQHF
.	.	TRBV9	TRBJ2-1	TGTGCCAGCAGCGTAGCTGGGCTAGCCAAGAACAATGAGCAGTTCTTC	CASSVAGLAKNNEQFF
.	.	TRBV7-9	TRBJ1-1	TGTGCCAGCAGCCCCGGGTGGAGGGAGAACACTGAAGCTTTCTTT	CASSPGWRENTEAFF
few	.	TRBV7-8	TRBJ1-2	TGTGCCAGCAGCTTAGGATCCGACAGTTACTATGGCTACACCTTC	CASSLGSDSYYGYTF
once	TRBD1	TRBV2	TRBJ2-7	TGTGCCAGCTTCAGGACAGGGATATACGAGCAGTACTTC	CASFRTGIYEQYF
.	TRBD2	TRBV9	TRBJ2-1	TGTGCCAGCAGCGGATCGGGACTATCCTACAATGAGCAGTTCTTC	CASSGSGLSYNEQFF
few	TRBD2	TRBV10-3	TRBJ2-2	TGTGCCATCAGTGAACGGCTAGCGGGAGGAACCGGGGAGCTGTTTTTT	CAISERLAGGTGELFF
.	TRBD2	TRBV7-9	TRBJ2-5	TGTGCCAGCAGCTCGATCCTAGCGGGAGGGTGGGGACAAGAGACCCAGTACTTC	CASSSILAGGWGQETQYF
.	TRBD2	TRBV7-6	TRBJ2-1	TGTGCCAGCAGCCAAAAGGGGGGGTTCAGCGGGAGGTCCTACAATGAGCAGTTCTTC	CASSQKGGFSGRSYNEQFF
few	TRBD2	TRBV7-2	TRBJ2-5	TGTGCCAGCAGCTTATCTCCAACGACTAGCCTCCAAGAGACCCAGTACTTC	CASSLSPTTSLQETQYF
.	.	TRBV2	TRBJ1-2	TGTGCCAGCAGAGAGGGACAAGGGAGCTCCTATGGCTACACCTTC	CASREGQGSSYGYTF
.	TRBD2	TRBV6-5	TRBJ2-7	TGTGCCAGCAGCCGCGGACTAGCGGGAGGGCTCGAGCAGTACTTC	CASSRGLAGGLEQYF
.	TRBD1	TRBV15	TRBJ1-2	TGTGCCACCAGCACCGGGACAGGGGATGGCTACACCTTC	CATSTGTGDGYTF
.	.	TRBV18	TRBJ2-3	TGTGCCAGCTCATCCAGGGGCACAGATACGCAGTATTTT	CASSSRGTDTQYF
.	.	TRBV9	TRBJ2-2	TGTGCCAGCACGGGGGACACCGGGGAGCTGTTTTTT	CASTGDTGELFF
.	TRBD2	TRBV19	TRBJ2-7	TGTGCCAGTAGTTCCCGGGGCGGGAGGGCCGGCTACGAGCAGTACTTC	CASSSRGGRAGYEQYF
.	.	TRBV16	TRBJ2-7	TGTGCCAGCAGCCAAGTATCGGGGTTCTACGAGCAGTACTTC	CASSQVSGFYEQYF
few	.	TRBV20-1	TRBJ1-2	TGCAGCGCCGGGGTTTATGGCTACACCTTC	CSAGVYGYTF
.	TRBD2	TRBV5-4	TRBJ2-5	TGTGCCAGCAGCTTTATCGCGGGAGGGCCGGGGGAGACCCAGTACTTC	CASSFIAGGPGETQYF
.	.	TRBV13	TRBJ2-1	TGTGCCAGCAGCTTAGGCGGCCGGGCAGGGGTCAATGAGCAGTTCTTC	CASSLGGRAGVNEQFF
.	.	TRBV29-1	TRBJ2-5	TGCAGCGTTGAAGCTGGGGCCGGAGGGGAGACCCAGTACTTC	CSVEAGAGGETQYF
.	.	TRBV6-5	TRBJ1-1	TGTGCCAGCAGTCGCACGACAGCGAACACTGAAGCTTTCTTT	CASSRTTANTEAFF
.	TRBD2	TRBV9	TRBJ2-7	TGTGCCAGCAGCCATACGGCTAGCGGATCCTACGAGCAGTACTTC	CASSHTASGSYEQYF
.	.	TRBV7-3	TRBJ2-3	TGTGCCAGCAGCCACGACATGACAGATACGCAGTATTTT	CASSHDMTDTQYF
few	.	TRBV6-5	TRBJ1-4	TGTGCCAGCAGTTCGACGCACGTTGGGGCAGGGGAAAAACTGTTTTTT	CASSSTHVGAGEKLFF
.	TRBD1	TRBV4-3	TRBJ2-7	TGCGCCAGCAGCCTTGGACAGGGGCGCTACGAGCAGTACTTC	CASSLGQGRYEQYF
.	TRBD1	TRBV7-9	TRBJ2-1	TGTTCCAGCAGCCCGGGACAGAATGAGCAGTTCTTC	CSSSPGQNEQFF
.	.	TRBV7-9	TRBJ2-7	TGTGCCAGCAGCCCGACTAGAGGGGCCTACGAGCAGTACTTC	CASSPTRGAYEQYF
.	.	TRBV30	TRBJ1-2	TGTGCCTGGAGTAGGGGAGGCGCCCTGGGGAACTATGGCTACACCTTC	CAWSRGGALGNYGYTF
.	TRBD1	TRBV9	TRBJ2-5	TGTGCCAGCAAGGGGGCTGGACTGGAGACCCAGTACTTC	CASKGAGLETQYF
.	TRBD2	TRBV7-9	TRBJ2-1	TGTGCCAGCAGCTCTCCCTCGGGCGGGAGGGCCAAGGATGAGCAGTTCTTC	CASSSPSGGRAKDEQFF
.	TRBD1	TRBV11-3	TRBJ2-5	TGTGCCAGCAGCACCTCAGGGGGCCAAGAGACCCAGTACTTC	CASSTSGGQETQYF
.	.	TRBV9	TRBJ1-5	TGTGCCAGCAGCCCCACCGGAGGGGGCAATCAGCCCCAGCATTTT	CASSPTGGGNQPQHF
.	.	TRBV5-8	TRBJ1-4	TGTGCCAGCAATAGGGGCTGGGCTAATGAAAAACTGTTTTTT	CASNRGWANEKLFF
few	.	TRBV4-1	TRBJ2-7	TGCGCCAGCAGCCCTGCTCCGGGTTACTCCTCCTACGAGCAGTACTTC	CASSPAPGYSSYEQYF
.	.	TRBV5-1	TRBJ1-1	TGCGCCAGCAGCTTGGATTCGAGGGCCAGGGAAGCTTTCTTT	CASSLDSRAREAFF